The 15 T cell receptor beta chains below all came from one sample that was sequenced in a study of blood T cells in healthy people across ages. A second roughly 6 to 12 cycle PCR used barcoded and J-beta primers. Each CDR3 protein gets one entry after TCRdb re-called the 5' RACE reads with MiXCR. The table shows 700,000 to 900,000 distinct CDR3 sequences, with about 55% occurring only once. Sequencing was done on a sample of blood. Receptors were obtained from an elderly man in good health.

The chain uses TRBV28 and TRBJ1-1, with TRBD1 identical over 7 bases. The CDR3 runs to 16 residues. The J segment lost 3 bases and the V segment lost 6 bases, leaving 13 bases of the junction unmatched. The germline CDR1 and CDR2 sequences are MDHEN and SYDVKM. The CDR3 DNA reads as TGTGCCAGCAGCGCCGGGACAGCCTATCGGGACACTGAAGCTTTCTTT. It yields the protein CASSAGTAYRDTEAFF.

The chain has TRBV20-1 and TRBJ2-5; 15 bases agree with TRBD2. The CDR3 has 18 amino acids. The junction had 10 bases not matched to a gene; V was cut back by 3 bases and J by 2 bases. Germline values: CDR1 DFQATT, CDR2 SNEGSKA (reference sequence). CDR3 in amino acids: CSASNWTSGRAFQETQYF. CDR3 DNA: TGCAGTGCTAGTAATTGGACTAGCGGGAGGGCATTTCAAGAGACCCAGTACTTC.

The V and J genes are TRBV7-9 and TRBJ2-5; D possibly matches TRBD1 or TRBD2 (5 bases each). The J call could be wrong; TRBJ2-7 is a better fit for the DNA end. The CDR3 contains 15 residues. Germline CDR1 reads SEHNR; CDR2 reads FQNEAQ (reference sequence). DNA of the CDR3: TGTGCCAGCAGCTACGAAGGACTCGGGGACCACGAGCAGTACTTC. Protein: CASSYEGLGDHEQYF.

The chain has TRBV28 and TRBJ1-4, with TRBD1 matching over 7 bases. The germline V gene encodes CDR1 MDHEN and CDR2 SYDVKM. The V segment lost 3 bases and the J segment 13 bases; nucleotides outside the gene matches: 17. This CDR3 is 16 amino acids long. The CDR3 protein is CASSFPFIDRERGLFF. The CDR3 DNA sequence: TGTGCCAGCAGTTTCCCCTTTATAGACAGGGAGCGTGGACTGTTTTTT.

The CDR3 nucleotides read TGTGCCAGCAGCCATGGGCCTACGCACAGATACGCGTATTTT. It is translated as CASSHGPTHRYAYF. This chain uses TRBV3-1 with TRBJ2-3; D unclear. Germline V gene data show CDR1 as LGHDT and CDR2 as YNNKEL (reference sequence). This CDR3 is built from 14 residues. With 3 bases removed from V and 14 bases from J, the gap between germline ends came to 21 bases.

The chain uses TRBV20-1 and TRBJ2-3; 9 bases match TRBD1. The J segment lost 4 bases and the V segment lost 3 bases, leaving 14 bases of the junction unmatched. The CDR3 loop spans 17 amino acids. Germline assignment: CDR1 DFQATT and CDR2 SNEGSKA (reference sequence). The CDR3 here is CSASPLRRDRASDTQYF. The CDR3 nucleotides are TGCAGTGCTAGTCCACTTAGACGGGACAGGGCATCAGATACGCAGTATTTT.

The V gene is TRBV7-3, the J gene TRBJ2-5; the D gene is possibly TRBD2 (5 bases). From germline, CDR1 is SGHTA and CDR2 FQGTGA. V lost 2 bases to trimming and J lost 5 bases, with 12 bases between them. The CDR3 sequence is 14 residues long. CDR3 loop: CASSLFGKSETQYF. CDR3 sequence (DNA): TGTGCCAGCAGCTTATTCGGGAAGTCGGAGACCCAGTACTTC.

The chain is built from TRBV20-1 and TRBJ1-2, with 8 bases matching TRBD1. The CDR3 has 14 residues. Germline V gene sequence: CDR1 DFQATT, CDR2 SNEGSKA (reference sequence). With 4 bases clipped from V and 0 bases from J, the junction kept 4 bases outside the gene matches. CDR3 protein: CSANDRGTNYGYTF. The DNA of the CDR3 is TGCAGTGCTAACGACAGGGGAACTAACTATGGCTACACCTTC.

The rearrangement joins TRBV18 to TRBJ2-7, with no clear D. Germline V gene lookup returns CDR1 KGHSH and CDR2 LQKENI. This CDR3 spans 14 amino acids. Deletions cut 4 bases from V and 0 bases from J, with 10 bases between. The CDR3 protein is CASSLTESSYEQYF. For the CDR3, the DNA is TGTGCCAGCTCACTAACGGAGAGCTCCTACGAGCAGTACTTC.

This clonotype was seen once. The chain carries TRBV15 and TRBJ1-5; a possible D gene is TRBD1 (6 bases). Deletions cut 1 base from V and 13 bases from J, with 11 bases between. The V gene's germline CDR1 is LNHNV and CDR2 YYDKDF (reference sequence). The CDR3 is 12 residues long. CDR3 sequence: CATSRVGGEQHF. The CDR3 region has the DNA TGTGCCACCAGCAGAGTAGGGGGAGAACAGCATTTT.

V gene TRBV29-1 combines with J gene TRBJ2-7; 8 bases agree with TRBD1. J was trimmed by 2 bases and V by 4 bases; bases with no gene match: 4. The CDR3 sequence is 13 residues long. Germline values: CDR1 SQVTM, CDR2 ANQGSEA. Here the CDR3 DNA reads TGCAGCGTTGGCAAGACAGGGGCCTACGAGCAGTACTTC. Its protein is CSVGKTGAYEQYF.

This CDR3 is CASSSGTLAVYGYTF. As DNA, the CDR3 is TGTGCCAGCAGCTCCGGGACGCTCGCGGTCTATGGCTACACCTTC. The chain employs TRBV7-9 and TRBJ1-2; D perhaps matches TRBD1 (5 bases). With 4 bases removed from V and 4 bases from J, the gap between germline ends came to 16 bases. CDR1 SEHNR and CDR2 FQNEAQ come from the germline V gene (reference sequence). This CDR3 is 15 amino acids long.

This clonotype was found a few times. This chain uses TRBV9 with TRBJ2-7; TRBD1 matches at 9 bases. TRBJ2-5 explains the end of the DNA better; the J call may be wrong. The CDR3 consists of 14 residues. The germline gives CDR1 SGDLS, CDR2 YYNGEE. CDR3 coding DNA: TGTGCCAGCAGCGTGACAGGGGGTAAAGAGACCCAGTACTTC. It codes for CASSVTGGKETQYF.

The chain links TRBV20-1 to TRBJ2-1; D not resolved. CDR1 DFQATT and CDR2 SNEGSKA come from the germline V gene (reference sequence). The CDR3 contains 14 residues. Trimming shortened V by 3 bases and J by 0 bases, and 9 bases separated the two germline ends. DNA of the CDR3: TGCAGTGCTAGTCGACGGATCTCCTACAATGAGCAGTTCTTC. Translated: CSASRRISYNEQFF.

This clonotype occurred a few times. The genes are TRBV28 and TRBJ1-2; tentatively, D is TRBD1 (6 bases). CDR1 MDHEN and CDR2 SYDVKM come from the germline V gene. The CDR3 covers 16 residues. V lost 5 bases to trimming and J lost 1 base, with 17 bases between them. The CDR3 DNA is TGTGCCAGCAGTCCTCTGACAGGAGGCCTTAACTATGGCTACACCTTC. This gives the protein CASSPLTGGLNYGYTF.